Below, 9 T cell receptor beta chains from the same sample are listed, as sequenced in a study of blood T cell repertoires in COVID-19. The data were produced by immunoSEQ multiplex PCR, yet TCRdb's version contains in-frame clones alone and is incomplete. The sample carries under 200,000 clones, 87% recorded once. Sequencing was carried out using peripheral blood. These receptors were collected from a man aged 60 to 75 with active or convalescent COVID-19.

V is TRBV19 and J is TRBJ1-2; no clear D. Germline CDR1 LNHDA, CDR2 SQIVND (reference sequence). The CDR3 has 13 residues. V was clipped by 4 bases and J by 4 bases, with 10 bases between them. This chain's CDR3 is CASSTGNFYGYTF. In nucleotides, the CDR3 is TGTGCCAGTAGTACAGGAAACTTCTATGGCTACACCTTC.

V is TRBV29-1 and J is TRBJ2-5, with TRBD1 matching over 8 bases. The CDR3 is 14 residues long. CDR1 and CDR2 (germline): SQVTM, ANQGSEA. The junction had 8 bases not matched to a gene; V was cut back by 6 bases and J by 2 bases. CDR3 nucleotides: TGCAGCGTCCCCATGGGGACAGGTCAAGAGACCCAGTACTTC. Its translation: CSVPMGTGQETQYF.

V usage is TRBV4-1 and J usage is TRBJ1-1; the D is unclear. The V and J ends lost 1 base and 1 base respectively, with 10 bases between them. The CDR3 extends over 15 amino acids. CDR1 is MGHRA, CDR2 YSYEKL, per germline. The CDR3 protein is CASSQGVSSNTEAFF. CDR3 bases: TGCGCCAGCAGCCAAGGAGTATCCTCGAACACTGAAGCTTTCTTT.

The chain joins TRBV6-5 to TRBJ2-4; 7 bases align to TRBD2. V shed 2 bases, J shed 2 bases, and the junction held 6 bases outside the gene matches. This CDR3 has 16 residues. CDR1 MNHEY and CDR2 SVGAGI come from the germline V gene. CDR3 coding DNA: TGTGCCAGCAGTTACCGGGAGGATGGGACCAAAAACATTCAGTACTTC. Amino acids: CASSYREDGTKNIQYF.

The chain joins TRBV27 to TRBJ1-6; 8 bases agree with TRBD1. CDR1 MNHEY and CDR2 SMNVEV come from the germline V gene (reference sequence). V shed 5 bases, J shed 9 bases, and the junction held 12 bases outside the gene matches. This CDR3 has 16 amino acids. CDR3 coding DNA: TGTGCCAGCAGTCGAGGGACAGGAATTTTAGGTTCACCCCTCCACTTT. This translates into CASSRGTGILGSPLHF.

This chain links TRBV11-1 with TRBJ2-3; D perhaps matches TRBD2 (5 bases). V shed 5 bases and J shed 11 bases, with 11 bases lying between them. CDR1 and CDR2 from the germline V gene are SGHAT and FQDESV (reference sequence). There are 11 residues in the CDR3. CDR3 region: CASSQEDRQYF. DNA for the CDR3: TGTGCCAGCAGCCAGGAGGACCGGCAGTATTTT.

The genes are TRBV7-3 and TRBJ2-1, with D possibly TRBD2 on 5 matching bases. Germline V gene data show CDR1 as SGHTA and CDR2 as FQGTGA. The V end lost 1 base, the J end lost 7 bases, and 14 bases lay between the germline ends. The CDR3 has 15 residues. The CDR3 bases are TGTGCCAGCAGCTTAATCTTCGGTGGGAGAAATGAGCAGTTCTTC. It translates to CASSLIFGGRNEQFF.

The chain carries TRBV6-5 and TRBJ2-7, with 9 positions matching TRBD2. V gave up 2 bases and J gave up 2 bases; unmatched junction bases: 4. The CDR3 spans 15 residues. CDR1 and CDR2 from the germline V gene are MNHEY and SVGAGI. The CDR3: CASSYIGGGAYEQYF. The DNA for the CDR3 is TGTGCCAGCAGTTACATAGGCGGGGGGGCCTACGAGCAGTACTTC.

J is TRBJ2-3 and V is TRBV4-1; maybe TRBD2 (5 bases). V was shortened by 5 bases and J by 6 bases, with 15 bases between the two germline ends. CDR3 length: 14 residues. Looked up from germline, CDR1 is MGHRA and CDR2 is YSYEKL. CDR3 amino acids: CASSDNSGPDTQYF. CDR3 coding DNA: TGCGCCAGCAGCGACAACAGCGGACCGGATACGCAGTATTTT.